The T cell receptor beta chain described here comes from a study of cytomegalovirus exposure and HLA in healthy donors. Broader study findings: Follow-up analysis found HLA locus-dependent TCR association rates, highest for DRB1 and lowest for HLA-C. A few V segments could not be told apart, such as TRBV6-2 and TRBV6-3, and were left out.

PCR involved 60 Vbeta and 13 Jbeta primers. The data were produced by immunoSEQ multiplex PCR, yet TCRdb's version contains in-frame clones alone and is incomplete. This table holds fewer than 75,000 clones. The length of the CDR3 is 14 residues. Trimming stripped 3 bases from V and 6 bases from J, with 14 bases between. Germline V gives CDR1 SGDLS, CDR2 YYNGEE. About this clone: The antigen is not known.

The TCR comes from a boy younger than 18 in good health and CMV-seronegative. Sequencing was carried out using PBMCs. This rearrangement joins TRBV9 to TRBJ2-3; TRBD2 might be the D (6 bases). DNA for the CDR3: TGTGCCAGCAGCGGACCTGGCGGGGTGGATACGCAGTATTTT. This gives the protein CASSGPGGVDTQYF.